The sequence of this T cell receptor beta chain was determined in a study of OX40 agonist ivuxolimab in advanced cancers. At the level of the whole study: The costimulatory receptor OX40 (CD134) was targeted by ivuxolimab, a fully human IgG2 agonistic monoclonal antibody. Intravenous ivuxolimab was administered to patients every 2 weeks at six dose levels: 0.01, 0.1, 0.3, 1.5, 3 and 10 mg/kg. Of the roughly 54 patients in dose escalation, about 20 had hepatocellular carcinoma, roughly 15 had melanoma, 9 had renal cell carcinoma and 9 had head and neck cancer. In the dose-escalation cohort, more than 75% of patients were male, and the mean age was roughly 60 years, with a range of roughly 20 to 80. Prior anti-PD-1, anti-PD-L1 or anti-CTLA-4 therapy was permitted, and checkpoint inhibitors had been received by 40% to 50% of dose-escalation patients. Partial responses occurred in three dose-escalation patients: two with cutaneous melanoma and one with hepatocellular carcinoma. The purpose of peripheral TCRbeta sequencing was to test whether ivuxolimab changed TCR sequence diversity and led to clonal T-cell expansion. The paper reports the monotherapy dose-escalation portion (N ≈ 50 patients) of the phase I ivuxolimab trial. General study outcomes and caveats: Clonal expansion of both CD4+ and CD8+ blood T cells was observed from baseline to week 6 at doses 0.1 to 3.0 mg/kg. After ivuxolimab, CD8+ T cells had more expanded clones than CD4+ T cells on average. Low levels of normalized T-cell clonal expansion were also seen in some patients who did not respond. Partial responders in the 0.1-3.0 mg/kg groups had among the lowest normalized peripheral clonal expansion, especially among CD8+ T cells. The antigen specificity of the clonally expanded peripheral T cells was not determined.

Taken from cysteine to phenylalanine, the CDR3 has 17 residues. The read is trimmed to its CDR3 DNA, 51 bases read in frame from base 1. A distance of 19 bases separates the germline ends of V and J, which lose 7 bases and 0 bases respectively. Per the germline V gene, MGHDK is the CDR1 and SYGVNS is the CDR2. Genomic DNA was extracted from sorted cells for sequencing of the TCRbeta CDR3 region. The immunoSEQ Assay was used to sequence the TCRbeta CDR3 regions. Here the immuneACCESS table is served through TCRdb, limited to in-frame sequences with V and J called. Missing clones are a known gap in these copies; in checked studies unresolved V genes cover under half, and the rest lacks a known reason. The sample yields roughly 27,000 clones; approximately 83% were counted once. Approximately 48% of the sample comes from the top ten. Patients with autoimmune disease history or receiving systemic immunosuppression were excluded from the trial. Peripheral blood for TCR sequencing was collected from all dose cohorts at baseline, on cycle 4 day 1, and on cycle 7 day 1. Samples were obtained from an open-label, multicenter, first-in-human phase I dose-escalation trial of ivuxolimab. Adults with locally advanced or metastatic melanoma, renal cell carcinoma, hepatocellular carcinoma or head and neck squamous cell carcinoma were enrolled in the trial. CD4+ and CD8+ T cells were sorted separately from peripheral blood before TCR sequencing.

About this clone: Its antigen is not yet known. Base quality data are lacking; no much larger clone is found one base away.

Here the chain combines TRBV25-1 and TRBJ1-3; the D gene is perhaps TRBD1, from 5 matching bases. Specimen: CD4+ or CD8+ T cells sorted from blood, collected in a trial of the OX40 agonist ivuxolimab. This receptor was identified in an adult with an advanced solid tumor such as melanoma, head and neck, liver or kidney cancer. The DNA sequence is TGTGCCAGCATATTCACAGTGGGGGGTACCTCTGGAAACACCATATATTTT. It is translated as CASIFTVGGTSGNTIYF.